This T cell receptor beta chain is drawn from a study of beta chain features in type 1 diabetes. Regarding the study as a whole: Fewer insertions but more deletions were seen at VDJ junctions in type 1 diabetes patients. When Type 1 diabetes patients were examined, their TCRB CDR3s proved moderately but significantly shorter in all four CD4+ subsets. The naive, central memory and Treg TCRB repertoires of patients appeared to be more similar to one another than those of healthy donors.

The sample holds a few counts of this clone. Antigen unknown. All of the isolated RNA was reverse transcribed, so expressed TCRB transcripts were sequenced. Deep immunoSEQ sequencing covered naive, central memory and regulatory T cell samples. Data came from immunoSEQ multiplex PCR; TCRdb stores just in-frame clones and leaves some out. The sample gives 330,000 or so clones, over 9.5% of which show up once; about 0.01% is in the top ten. This CDR3 has 14 residues. Germline V gene data show CDR1 as LGHNA and CDR2 as YSLEER. V was shortened by 0 bases and J by 7 bases, with 9 bases between the two germline ends.

The J gene is TRBJ1-4, the V gene TRBV4-3, with unresolved D. The specimen sequenced was naive CD4+ T cells from blood. The clonotype was recovered from a woman between 18 and 30 years old with type 1 diabetes. DNA of the CDR3: TGCGCCAGCAGCCAAGATCAGGCATCTGAAAAACTGTTTTTT. Its translation is CASSQDQASEKLFF.